The 27 T cell receptor beta chains below were found in one sample sequenced in a study of blood T cells in healthy people across ages. Through a sample-barcoded 5' primer and a J-beta primer mix, a second PCR was run for roughly 6 to 11 cycles. TCRdb used MiXCR to reprocess the 5' RACE reads, holding one entry per CDR3 protein. The sample consists of approximately 850,000 distinct CDR3 sequences, around 45% of them appearing once. Sequenced: blood. The receptors were gathered from a man between 60 and 75 years old in good health.

The J gene is TRBJ1-2, the V gene TRBV3-1; the match to TRBD1 covers 7 bases. The length of the CDR3 is 15 residues. J lost 2 bases, V lost 4 bases, and 7 bases had no gene match. CDR1 is LGHDT and CDR2 is YNNKEL in the germline V gene (reference sequence). CDR3 nucleotide sequence: TGTGCCAGCAGCCGATCCACGGGACAGAACTATGGCTACACCTTC. Translation gives CASSRSTGQNYGYTF.

This chain links TRBV12-3 or TRBV12-4 with TRBJ2-3, with D possibly TRBD2 on 6 matching bases. V was clipped by 2 bases and J by 10 bases, with 19 bases between them. The CDR3 totals 15 residues. The CDR3 bases are TGTGCCAGCAGTTTAACGGGACTCGACATTGTGGCGCAGTATTTT. Translation: CASSLTGLDIVAQYF.

The chain uses TRBV6-2 or TRBV6-3 and TRBJ1-1; 8 bases are a match to TRBD1. Germline loops: CDR1 MNHEY, CDR2 SVGEGT. This CDR3 has 13 residues. With V trimmed by 2 bases and J by 10 bases, 6 bases remained unmatched. This chain's CDR3 is CASSYDQGATAFF. The CDR3 nucleotides are TGTGCCAGCAGTTACGACCAGGGGGCGACAGCTTTCTTT.

The chain carries TRBV7-9 and TRBJ1-1; a possible D gene is TRBD1 (5 bases). This CDR3 contains 14 residues. Germline lookup yields CDR1 SEHNR and CDR2 FQNEAQ (reference sequence). Between the trimmed V and J ends, which lost 9 bases and 1 base, there was a span of 15 bases. CDR3 region: CASSHRSANTEAFF. The CDR3 coding sequence is TGTGCCAGTAGCCACAGGTCGGCGAACACTGAAGCTTTCTTT.

This clonotype was detected a few times. The chain is built from TRBV4-3 and TRBJ1-4; D is ambiguous. This CDR3 is built from 16 residues. Germline V gene data show CDR1 as LGHNA and CDR2 as YSLEER. V was clipped by 4 bases and J by 2 bases, with 14 bases between them. CDR3 region: CASSRENPATNEKLFF. The DNA of the CDR3 is TGCGCCAGCAGCCGGGAGAATCCGGCCACTAATGAAAAACTGTTTTTT.

The chain uses TRBV7-2 and TRBJ1-4, with TRBD1 matching 8 bases. There are 15 residues in the CDR3. The V gene end was trimmed by 6 bases and the J gene end by 4 bases; junction bases not matched to a gene: 7. CDR1 SGHTA and CDR2 FQGNSA come from the germline V gene. The CDR3 loop reads CASRDQGAYNEKLFF. In DNA, the CDR3 is TGTGCCAGCAGGGATCAGGGGGCGTATAATGAAAAACTGTTTTTT.

Details on this clonotype: This clone may be a read error of a much larger clone one base away. The chain has TRBV10-3 and TRBJ1-5, with D perhaps matching TRBD1 (6 bases). This CDR3 is 14 amino acids long. Germline V lookup: CDR1 ENHRY, CDR2 SYGVKD. Here the CDR3 DNA reads TGTGCCATCAGTGAACTAGGGGACAATCGGCCCCAGCATTTT. Amino acid sequence: CAISELGDNRPQHF.

This clonotype turned up a few times. This chain connects TRBV12-3 or TRBV12-4 to TRBJ2-1; 8 bases agree with TRBD2. V was pared by 5 bases and J by 4 bases, with 10 bases of the junction left unmatched. The CDR3 is 16 amino acids. The CDR3 region is CASSLTPGLGYNEQFF. CDR3 in DNA: TGTGCCAGCAGTCTCACCCCGGGACTAGGTTACAATGAGCAGTTCTTC.

The gene calls are TRBV5-4 and TRBJ2-1, with D tentatively TRBD2 (5 bases). CDR1 and CDR2 from the germline V gene are SGHNT and YYREEE (reference sequence). Trimming took 2 bases from V and 3 from J, leaving 12 bases between them. This CDR3 spans 15 amino acids. The CDR3: CASSFGADLYNEQFF. The DNA for the CDR3 is TGTGCCAGCAGCTTCGGAGCGGACCTCTACAATGAGCAGTTCTTC.

V gene TRBV14 combines with J gene TRBJ2-1; D gene ambiguous. Germline V gene sequence: CDR1 SGHDN, CDR2 FVKESK. CDR3 length equals 15 residues. V lost 0 bases and J 5 bases, leaving 11 bases between the germline ends. The CDR3 DNA follows: TGTGCCAGCAGCCAAGATCTCGGGTTCGACAATGAGCAGTTCTTC. It codes for CASSQDLGFDNEQFF.

The chain couples TRBV6-6 to TRBJ2-3; a weak D match, TRBD2 (6 bases). V was pared by 6 bases and J by 2 bases, with 21 bases between. In germline, CDR1 is MNHNY, CDR2 SVGAGI (reference sequence). The CDR3 has 17 residues. The CDR3 DNA follows: TGTGCCAGCAGATCCACTGCTCGGGGGACCCACACAGATACGCAGTATTTT. Protein product: CASRSTARGTHTDTQYF.

The rearrangement joins TRBV2 to TRBJ2-3; weak D call: TRBD2 (6 bases). Germline V gene sequence: CDR1 SNHLY, CDR2 FYNNEI. The CDR3 sequence is 13 residues long. V dropped 7 bases and J dropped 2 bases, with 10 bases sitting between them. CDR3 in amino acids: CASNRENTDTQYF. DNA of the CDR3: TGTGCCAGCAACCGGGAGAACACAGATACGCAGTATTTT.

The rearrangement links TRBV20-1 to TRBJ2-1, with 11 bases identical to TRBD2. Germline loops: CDR1 DFQATT, CDR2 SNEGSKA (reference sequence). This CDR3 is built from 14 residues. V trimming: 5 bases; J trimming: 5 bases; junction bases outside the gene matches: 5. CDR3 coding DNA: TGCAGTGCTGTACTAGCGGGGGCCAACAATGAGCAGTTCTTC. This codes for CSAVLAGANNEQFF.

This chain joins TRBV15 and TRBJ2-1; D is possibly TRBD2 (5 bases). Trimming took off 0 bases at V and 9 bases at J, with 15 bases between the two ends. The V gene's germline CDR1 is LNHNV and CDR2 YYDKDF (reference sequence). The CDR3 is 15 amino acids. DNA for the CDR3: TGTGCCACCAGCAGAGACCGACGAGGGTTGGGTGAGCAGTTCTTC. Translating it yields CATSRDRRGLGEQFF.

This clonotype was detected a few times. The V gene is TRBV3-1, the J gene TRBJ2-7; the match to TRBD2 covers 9 bases. Germline CDR1 and CDR2: LGHDT and YNNKEL (reference sequence). The CDR3 is 16 amino acids. Trimming removed 4 bases from V and 2 bases from J; junction bases left unmatched: 9. The CDR3 loop is CASSPTQRGVTYEQYF. CDR3 DNA sequence: TGTGCCAGCAGCCCAACACAGCGGGGGGTGACCTACGAGCAGTACTTC.

V and J are TRBV3-1 and TRBJ2-7; tentative D call: TRBD2 (7 bases). The end of the DNA fits TRBJ2-5 better, so the J call may be wrong. Germline-derived CDR1 and CDR2 are LGHDT and YNNKEL (reference sequence). This CDR3 region has 16 residues. The CDR3 region is CASSLGSRGGGGTQYF. The CDR3 region has the DNA TGTGCCAGCAGCCTAGGATCCAGGGGAGGGGGAGGGACCCAGTACTTC.

The table lists this clonotype with a count of one. This sequence joins TRBV6-2 or TRBV6-3 and TRBJ2-5; TRBD1 aligns across 7 bases. Losses at the gene ends were 6 bases for V and 11 bases for J; bases not matched to a gene: 18. This CDR3 region has 15 residues. Germline V gene data show CDR1 as MNHEY and CDR2 as SVGEGT. CDR3 DNA sequence: TGTGCCAGCAGAAATGATGACAGGGCCTTGAGGGAGCAGTACTTC. Its translation is CASRNDDRALREQYF.

V gene TRBV5-1 combines with J gene TRBJ2-3, with TRBD2 as a possible D gene (5 bases). V lost 4 bases to trimming and J lost 5 bases, with 20 bases between them. CDR1 SGHRS and CDR2 YFSETQ come from the germline V gene. This CDR3 has 16 amino acids. DNA of the CDR3: TGCGCCAGCAGCACCGGAGGCACCTTGCTAGTAGATACGCAGTATTTT. This sequence encodes CASSTGGTLLVDTQYF. Looking up the rest from reference TRBV5-1 and TRBJ2-3 gives the full variable domain: KAGVTQTPRYLIKTRGQQVTLSCSPISGHRSVSWYQQTPGQGLQFLFEYFSETQRNKGNFPGRFSGRQFSNSRSEMNVSTLELGDSALYLCASSTGGTLLVDTQYFGPGTRLTVL.

This chain connects TRBV7-2 to TRBJ2-3; D not resolved. The germline CDR1 and CDR2 sequences are SGHTA and FQGNSA. CDR3 size: 13 residues. V lost 4 bases and J 5 bases, leaving 10 bases between the germline ends. The CDR3 region is CASSSRLQDTQYF. CDR3 DNA sequence: TGTGCCAGCAGCTCACGACTCCAAGATACGCAGTATTTT.

CDR3 amino acids: CASSLDTNYEQYF. Here the CDR3 DNA reads TGTGCCAGCAGCCTCGACACTAACTACGAGCAGTACTTC. This rearrangement joins TRBV7-2 to TRBJ2-7, with D hard to call. In germline, CDR1 is SGHTA, CDR2 FQGNSA. The CDR3 loop spans 13 amino acids. The V gene lost 5 bases and the J gene lost 3 bases, with 11 bases spanning the gap.

Worth noting for this clonotype: Given a much more abundant clone one base away, this may be a read error. The CDR3 spells CASSSTGSTDTQYF. The CDR3 DNA is TGTGCCAGCAGCTCCACAGGGAGCACAGATACGCAGTATTTT. The rearrangement uses TRBV2 and TRBJ2-3; D perhaps matches TRBD1 (6 bases). Germline loops: CDR1 SNHLY, CDR2 FYNNEI. Trimming pared 6 bases from V and 0 bases from J, leaving 10 bases between. The CDR3 has 14 amino acids.

J is TRBJ1-2 and V is TRBV2, with 9 bases matching TRBD1. The CDR3 totals 13 residues. Germline CDR1 reads SNHLY; CDR2 reads FYNNEI. V lost 6 bases and J lost 7; bases outside the gene matches: 6. The CDR3 protein is CASRRQGEGGYTF. CDR3 nucleotide sequence: TGTGCCAGCAGACGACAGGGGGAAGGTGGCTACACCTTC.

The chain links TRBV14 to TRBJ2-1; TRBD2 matches 8 bases. The DNA end is more similar to TRBJ2-7, so the J call may be wrong. Germline V CDR1 and CDR2: SGHDN, FVKESK. This CDR3 is built from 15 residues. CDR3 bases: TGTGCCAGCAGCCAAACTAGCGGCTCCTACAATGAGCAGTACTTC. This codes for CASSQTSGSYNEQYF.

There are a few counts of this clonotype. The chain carries TRBV13 and TRBJ1-2, with TRBD1 identical over 8 bases. V shed 1 base, J shed 5 bases, and the junction held 12 bases outside the gene matches. The germline V gene encodes CDR1 PRHDT and CDR2 FYEKMQ (reference sequence). This CDR3 is 17 amino acids long. CDR3 nucleotides: TGTGCCAGCAGCTTAGTCGGAAAACAGGGGGATCGGTATGGCTACACCTTC. Protein product: CASSLVGKQGDRYGYTF.

This clonotype was detected only a few times. This rearrangement joins TRBV29-1 to TRBJ1-2; no reliable D call. CDR1 and CDR2 from the germline V gene are SQVTM and ANQGSEA. The V end was cut by 7 bases, the J end by 4 bases, with 13 bases between. CDR3 length equals 12 residues. In nucleotides, the CDR3 is TGCAGCGATCTTACCGGGCCCTATGGCTACACCTTC. The encoded protein is CSDLTGPYGYTF. Using reference TRBV29-1 and TRBJ1-2 for the parts outside the CDR3, the full variable domain is SAVISQKPSRDICQRGTSLTIQCQVDSQVTMMFWYRQQPGQSLTLIATANQGSEATYESGFVIDKFPISRPNLTFSTLTVSNMSPEDSSIYLCSDLTGPYGYTFGSGTRLTVV.

V usage is TRBV20-1 and J usage is TRBJ2-1; weak D call: TRBD1 (6 bases). From germline, CDR1 is DFQATT and CDR2 SNEGSKA (reference sequence). V gave up 0 bases and J gave up 1 base, with 13 bases separating them. The CDR3 is 16 amino acids. The CDR3 here is CSARDGGGASYNEQFF. In nucleotides, the CDR3 is TGCAGTGCTAGAGACGGTGGGGGCGCTTCCTACAATGAGCAGTTCTTC.

The chain recombines TRBV12-3 or TRBV12-4 with TRBJ1-1; possibly TRBD1 for D (5 bases). CDR3 length: 12 residues. With 6 bases removed from V and 5 bases from J, the gap between germline ends came to 10 bases. The CDR3 loop is CASSPDRTEAFF. Written as DNA, the CDR3 is TGTGCCAGCAGCCCAGACAGAACTGAAGCTTTCTTT.